This T cell receptor (beta chain) derives from a study of cytomegalovirus exposure and HLA in healthy donors. 60 Vbeta and 13 Jbeta primers were used in PCR. The repertoire was sequenced with immunoSEQ multiplex PCR; TCRdb's copy has only in-frame clones and lacks some. Of about 180,000 clones listed, approximately 80% are singletons. This clone appeared a single time. Its antigen is currently unknown. Germline assignment: CDR1 MGHDK and CDR2 SYGVNS. The CDR3 consists of 14 residues. The germline V and J ends were trimmed by 6 bases and 4 bases, with 13 bases remaining between them. Study-level points and caveats: Highest at DRB1 and lowest at HLA-C, TCR association rates differed among HLA loci in a later analysis. Within a later analysis, the majority of CMV-associated TCR beta chains appeared HLA-restricted.

Sequenced material: PBMCs. The receptor was derived from a girl between 10 and 17 years old in good health and CMV-seropositive. This sequence joins TRBV25-1 and TRBJ1-5; weak D call: TRBD1 (6 bases). CDR3 residues: CASSQQGGNQPQHF. CDR3 DNA sequence: TGTGCCAGCAGCCAACAGGGAGGGAATCAGCCCCAGCATTTT.